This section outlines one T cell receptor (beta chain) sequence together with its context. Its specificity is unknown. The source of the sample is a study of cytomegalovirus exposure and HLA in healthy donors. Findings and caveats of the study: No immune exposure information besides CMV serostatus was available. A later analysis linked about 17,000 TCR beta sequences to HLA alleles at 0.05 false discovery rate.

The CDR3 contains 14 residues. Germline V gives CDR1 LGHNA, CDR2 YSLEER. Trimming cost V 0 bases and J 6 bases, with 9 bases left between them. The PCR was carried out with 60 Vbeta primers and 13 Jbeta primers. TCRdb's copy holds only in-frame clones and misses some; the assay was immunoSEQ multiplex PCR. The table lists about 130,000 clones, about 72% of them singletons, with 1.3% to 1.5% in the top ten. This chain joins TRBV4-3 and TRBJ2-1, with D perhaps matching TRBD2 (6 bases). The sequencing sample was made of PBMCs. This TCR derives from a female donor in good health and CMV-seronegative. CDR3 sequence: CASSQDQGGNEQFF. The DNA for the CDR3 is TGCGCCAGCAGCCAAGATCAGGGAGGCAATGAGCAGTTCTTC.